This T cell receptor (beta chain) derives from a study of molecular identifiers for immune sequencing clone quantification. This clonotype was seen a handful of times. A single record per CDR3 protein comes from TCRdb applying MiXCR to the PCR reads. Of about 320,000 distinct CDR3 sequences listed, roughly a quarter are singletons. The CDR3 totals 15 residues. V dropped 2 bases and J dropped 4 bases, with 15 bases sitting between them. Germline CDR1 and CDR2: MNHEY and SVGAGI. The receptor's source is a human donor in good health. Some libraries in this study had Jurkat cell RNA spiked in. The sample taken for sequencing was naive CD8+ T cells from blood, with Jurkat cell RNA spiked in. Subset given: FACS-sorted CD8+CD4-CCR7+CD45RA+ naive T cells. The J gene is TRBJ2-7, the V gene TRBV6-5; D possibly corresponds to TRBD2 (6 bases). CDR3 bases: TGTGCCAGCAGTTACCGCCCGGGAGAGGAATACGAGCAGTACTTC. This gives the protein CASSYRPGEEYEQYF.